There are many counts of the clone carrying this TCR beta chain. Its cognate antigen is unknown. The sample comes from a study of neurological immune-mediated disorders. Study-wide points: Private repertoires in all groups were suggested by the finding that expanded clones across subjects shared no CDR3 amino acid sequences.

CDR1 and CDR2 (germline): MNHEY, SVGEGT. This CDR3 comprises 15 residues. V was pared by 6 bases and J by 6 bases, with 13 bases of the junction left unmatched. It was by 5'RACE with 10-nucleotide random UMIs that the cDNA was made. TCRdb reanalysed the 5' RACE reads using MiXCR and keeps one entry per CDR3 protein. The table includes roughly 48,000 distinct CDR3 sequences, over 4.5% detected once. Input was 950,000 to 1,000,000 sorted T cells, either CD4+ or CD8+. This clonotype was obtained from a woman aged 18-29 years with multiple sclerosis. The source material was CD4+ T cells from blood. The chain carries TRBV6-2 or TRBV6-3 and TRBJ2-7; TRBD2 matches at 8 bases. The CDR3 is CASRKGGAGEGEQYV. In DNA, the CDR3 is TGTGCCAGCAGAAAGGGCGGAGCGGGAGAAGGCGAGCAGTACGTC.